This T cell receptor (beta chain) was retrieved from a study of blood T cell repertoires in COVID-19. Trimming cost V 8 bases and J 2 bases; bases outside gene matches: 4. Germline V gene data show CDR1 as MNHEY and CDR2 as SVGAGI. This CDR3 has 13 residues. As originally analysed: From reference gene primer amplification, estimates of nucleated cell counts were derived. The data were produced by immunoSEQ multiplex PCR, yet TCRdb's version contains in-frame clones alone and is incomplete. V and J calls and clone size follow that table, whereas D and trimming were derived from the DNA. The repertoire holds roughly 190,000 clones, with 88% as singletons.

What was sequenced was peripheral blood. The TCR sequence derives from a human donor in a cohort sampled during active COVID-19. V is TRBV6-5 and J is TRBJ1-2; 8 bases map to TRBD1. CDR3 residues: CASGQGFNYGYTF. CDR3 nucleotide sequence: TGTGCCAGCGGACAGGGTTTCAACTATGGCTACACCTTC.